Listed here are 24 T cell receptor beta chains from one sample, sequenced in a study of T cell changes during pregnancy in multiple sclerosis. TCRdb keeps only in-frame clones here, not all; method: immunoSEQ multiplex PCR. The data hold roughly 40,000 clones, with just under 95% observed a single time. Material: CD4+ T cells from peripheral blood mononuclear cells, obtained in the first trimester of pregnancy. The receptor source for this set is a female donor with multiple sclerosis, enrolled in a pregnancy study.

The chain links TRBV18 to TRBJ2-5; 8 nucleotides line up with TRBD1. With V trimmed by 3 bases and J by 7 bases, 7 bases remained unmatched. The germline V gene has CDR1 KGHSH and CDR2 LQKENI. CDR3 length equals 14 residues. The CDR3 here is CASSPRTGRVTQYF. The CDR3 bases are TGTGCCAGCTCACCGCGGACAGGGCGGGTGACCCAGTACTTC. Full variable domain (outside the CDR3, taken from reference TRBV18 and TRBJ2-5): NAGVMQNPRHLVRRRGQEARLRCSPMKGHSHVYWYRQLPEEGLKFMVYLQKENIIDESGMPKERFSAEFPKEGPSILRIQQVVRGDSAAYFCASSPRTGRVTQYFGPGTRLLVL.

The chain couples TRBV6-4 to TRBJ2-7, with 12 positions matching TRBD2. V was pared by 5 bases and J by 2 bases, with 4 bases of the junction left unmatched. CDR1 MRHNA and CDR2 SNTAGT come from the germline V gene. This CDR3 comprises 15 residues. CDR3 bases: TGTGCCAGCAGTCCGACTAGCGGGAGTCCCTACGAGCAGTACTTC. Its translation: CASSPTSGSPYEQYF.

The chain recombines TRBV28 with TRBJ2-1; 11 positions match TRBD1. Germline CDR1 is MDHEN and CDR2 is SYDVKM. V dropped 3 bases and J dropped 7; count of bases not matched to a gene: 5. The CDR3 extends over 15 amino acids. The CDR3 here is CASSFVGQGANEQFF. In DNA form, the CDR3 reads TGTGCCAGCAGTTTTGTTGGACAGGGGGCAAATGAGCAGTTCTTC.

V usage is TRBV6-5 and J usage is TRBJ2-7, with 7 bases aligning to TRBD2. J was trimmed by 9 bases and V by 0 bases; bases with no gene match: 11. Germline V gene lookup returns CDR1 MNHEY and CDR2 SVGAGI. The CDR3 runs 15 residues. The CDR3, as DNA: TGTGCCAGCAGTTACTCGGCTAGCGGAGCTGTTCGGCAGTACTTC. Translated: CASSYSASGAVRQYF.

The chain links TRBV6-5 to TRBJ1-5; D possibly corresponds to TRBD1 (5 bases). This CDR3 has 14 amino acids. Germline V gives CDR1 MNHEY, CDR2 SVGAGI. The V end lost 2 bases, the J end lost 5 bases, and 10 bases lay between the germline ends. The CDR3 region is CASSYGGLHQPQHF. The DNA of the CDR3 is TGTGCCAGCAGTTACGGGGGACTTCATCAGCCCCAGCATTTT.

The chain couples TRBV6-5 to TRBJ2-1; 15 nucleotides line up with TRBD2. Germline CDR1 reads MNHEY; CDR2 reads SVGAGI. The CDR3 spans 15 residues. J lost 9 bases, V lost 6 bases, and 6 bases had no gene match. In DNA, the CDR3 is TGTGCCAGCAGGACCGGGACTAGCGGGAGGAGTGAGCAGTTCTTC. Translating it yields CASRTGTSGRSEQFF.

The V call is TRBV10-3, the J call TRBJ2-3; 9 bases fit TRBD2. J lost 4 bases, V lost 10 bases, and 6 bases had no gene match. The V gene's germline CDR1 is ENHRY and CDR2 SYGVKD. The CDR3 runs 13 residues. CDR3 region: CATLAGVPDTQYF. The CDR3 nucleotides are TGTGCCACCTTAGCGGGAGTGCCAGATACGCAGTATTTT.

The V gene is TRBV6-6, the J gene TRBJ2-7; possibly TRBD1 for D (6 bases). Trimming pared 5 bases from V and 0 bases from J, leaving 11 bases between. The CDR3 is 14 amino acids. Germline CDR1 MNHNY, CDR2 SVGAGI (reference sequence). CDR3 amino acids: CASSNGQISYEQYF. The CDR3 bases are TGTGCCAGCAGTAATGGACAGATCTCCTACGAGCAGTACTTC.

This clone occurred once. The chain has TRBV28 and TRBJ1-4, with 9 bases identical to TRBD1. With 6 bases clipped from V and 5 bases from J, the junction kept 7 bases outside the gene matches. Looked up from germline, CDR1 is MDHEN and CDR2 is SYDVKM. The CDR3 covers 15 residues. CDR3 loop: CASSRGGQGNEKLFF. The CDR3 DNA reads as TGTGCCAGCAGCCGGGGGGGACAGGGAAATGAAAAACTGTTTTTT.

The rearrangement uses TRBV6-5 and TRBJ2-1, with D possibly matching TRBD1 (5 bases). The V gene's germline CDR1 is MNHEY and CDR2 SVGAGI. This CDR3 contains 15 residues. V was trimmed by 2 bases and J by 0 bases, leaving 8 bases between them. For the CDR3, the DNA is TGTGCCAGCAGTTACCAGGGAAGCTCCTACAATGAGCAGTTCTTC. Translating it yields CASSYQGSSYNEQFF.

This chain uses TRBV4-2 with TRBJ2-5; D is unclear. The CDR3 totals 16 residues. Germline CDR1 and CDR2: LGHNA and YNFKEQ. V lost 5 bases to trimming and J lost 3 bases, with 19 bases between them. CDR3 DNA sequence: TGTGCCAGCAGCTATGCTAACCGCGCAAAAGAAGAGACCCAGTACTTC. It yields the protein CASSYANRAKEETQYF.

The chain couples TRBV6-6 to TRBJ2-1; 12 bases align to TRBD2. V dropped 7 bases and J dropped 1; count of bases not matched to a gene: 5. CDR3 size: 16 residues. From germline, CDR1 is MNHNY and CDR2 SVGAGI (reference sequence). The CDR3 DNA sequence: TGTGCCAGCACTCCGACTAGCGGGAGTTCCTACAATGAGCAGTTCTTC. Translation gives CASTPTSGSSYNEQFF.

The chain employs TRBV10-3 and TRBJ1-1; 8 bases line up with TRBD1. This CDR3 region has 16 residues. Trimming took 6 bases from V and 1 from J; bases not matched to a gene: 10. CDR1 is ENHRY and CDR2 is SYGVKD in the germline V gene. In DNA form, the CDR3 reads TGTGCCATCAGACGTGGACAGGGCTTGAGGAACACTGAAGCTTTCTTT. Translating it yields CAIRRGQGLRNTEAFF.

CDR3 sequence reads: CASSLSTGYTF. The CDR3 DNA is TGTGCCAGCAGCTTATCAACAGGCTACACCTTC. J is TRBJ1-2 and V is TRBV7-2; D call uncertain. The CDR3 is made up of 11 amino acids. Per germline, CDR1 SGHTA and CDR2 FQGNSA. V lost 2 bases, J lost 8 bases, and 6 bases lay in between.

The J gene is TRBJ2-7, the V gene TRBV7-9; no firm D call. CDR1 is SEHNR and CDR2 is FQNEAQ in the germline V gene (reference sequence). The CDR3 is 13 residues long. V was trimmed by 6 bases and J by 3 bases, leaving 12 bases between them. As DNA, the CDR3 is TGTGCCAGCAGAGCCGGAGATAACTACGAGCAGTACTTC. As protein: CASRAGDNYEQYF.

The chain employs TRBV5-4 and TRBJ2-1; TRBD2 agrees at 14 bases. The CDR3 has 17 residues. Trimming cost V 2 bases and J 8 bases; bases outside gene matches: 9. Per the germline V gene, CDR1 is SGHNT and CDR2 is YYREEE (reference sequence). The CDR3, as DNA: TGTGCCAGCAGCTTCGGGACTAGCGGGAGCACCTTCGATGAGCAGTTCTTC. Translated: CASSFGTSGSTFDEQFF.

V gene TRBV28 combines with J gene TRBJ2-1; tentatively, D is TRBD1 (6 bases). V gave up 6 bases and J gave up 1 base, with 13 bases separating them. Germline V CDR1 and CDR2: MDHEN, SYDVKM. The CDR3 spans 15 residues. For the CDR3, the DNA is TGTGCCAGCAGCATGGGGGCAGGGTCCTACAATGAGCAGTTCTTC. Protein: CASSMGAGSYNEQFF.

This clone is a singleton in its sample. This rearrangement joins TRBV7-2 to TRBJ2-1; no firm D call. CDR1 is SGHTA and CDR2 is FQGNSA in the germline V gene. This CDR3 region has 14 residues. The V and J ends lost 5 bases and 2 bases respectively, with 10 bases between them. The CDR3 reads CASSPTSAYNEQFF. In DNA form, the CDR3 reads TGTGCCAGCAGCCCAACGTCGGCCTACAATGAGCAGTTCTTC.

This chain connects TRBV28 to TRBJ2-5; D unclear. Germline values: CDR1 MDHEN, CDR2 SYDVKM. This CDR3 comprises 14 residues. Deletions cut 4 bases from V and 5 bases from J, with 14 bases between. For the CDR3, the DNA is TGTGCCAGCAGTTCCCTTACTGGGCCCGAGACCCAGTACTTC. This encodes CASSSLTGPETQYF.

This chain joins TRBV27 and TRBJ2-6; TRBD2 matches at 10 bases. The J segment lost 1 base and the V segment lost 1 base, leaving 4 bases of the junction unmatched. The CDR3 spans 18 residues. Germline lookup yields CDR1 MNHEY and CDR2 SMNVEV (reference sequence). This CDR3 reads CASSLFGLAVSGANVLTF. Written as DNA, the CDR3 is TGTGCCAGCAGTTTATTCGGACTAGCGGTGTCTGGGGCCAACGTCCTGACTTTC.

The chain is built from TRBV5-1 and TRBJ1-5; 10 bases agree with TRBD1. With 0 bases clipped from V and 4 bases from J, the junction kept 1 base outside the gene matches. Germline loops: CDR1 SGHRS, CDR2 YFSETQ. The CDR3 is 15 residues long. The DNA of the CDR3 is TGCGCCAGCAGCTTGGGACAGGGGGCTAATCAGCCCCAGCATTTT. Translated, it gives CASSLGQGANQPQHF.

In nucleotides, the CDR3 is TGTGCCAGCAGTCAGAGGGGGAACTCCTATAATTCACCCCTCCACTTT. This codes for CASSQRGNSYNSPLHF. The J gene is TRBJ1-6, the V gene TRBV27; TRBD1 might be the D (6 bases). Trimming removed 5 bases from V and 0 bases from J, with 11 bases in between. Germline loops: CDR1 MNHEY, CDR2 SMNVEV (reference sequence). CDR3 length: 16 residues.

The chain has TRBV18 and TRBJ1-3; 7 positions match TRBD1. Germline V gene sequence: CDR1 KGHSH, CDR2 LQKENI. Unmatched junction bases numbered 4, after V lost 2 bases and J lost 0 bases. This CDR3 has 16 residues. CDR3 sequence reads: CASSPLTGSSGNTIYF. The CDR3 bases are TGTGCCAGCTCACCATTGACAGGGAGCTCTGGAAACACCATATATTTT.

The J gene is TRBJ2-7, the V gene TRBV29-1; a possible D gene is TRBD2 (5 bases). Per germline, CDR1 SQVTM and CDR2 ANQGSEA. V lost 5 bases to trimming and J lost 12 bases, with 26 bases between them. The CDR3 contains 14 residues. Written as DNA, the CDR3 is TGCAGCGTTTCGCCTTCAACTGAGTCCTCAGCGGTGTACTTC. As protein: CSVSPSTESSAVYF.